The 14 T cell receptor beta chains in this list originate from one sample, sequenced in a study of cytomegalovirus exposure and HLA in healthy donors. A multiplex PCR was run with 60 Vbeta primers and 13 Jbeta primers. The repertoire was sequenced with immunoSEQ multiplex PCR; TCRdb's copy has only in-frame clones and lacks some. The sample holds under 200,000 clones, around 83% seen once. The material sequenced was PBMCs. These receptors were taken from a woman aged 18-29 years in good health and CMV-seronegative.

V and J are TRBV5-4 and TRBJ2-3; 9 bases line up with TRBD1. This CDR3 contains 15 residues. The V and J ends lost 5 bases and 4 bases, in that order; junction bases with no gene match: 8. CDR1 is SGHNT, CDR2 YYREEE, per germline (reference sequence). CDR3 nucleotide sequence: TGTGCCAGCAGTCGACAGGGGGAGGGAGCAGATACGCAGTATTTT. As protein: CASSRQGEGADTQYF.

V is TRBV7-2 and J is TRBJ1-5, with 8 positions matching TRBD1. The CDR3 has 13 amino acids. With V trimmed by 3 bases and J by 9 bases, 4 bases remained unmatched. Germline V gene sequence: CDR1 SGHTA, CDR2 FQGNSA. For the CDR3, the DNA is TGTGCCAGCAGCTTGACAGGGGCAGGGCCCCAGCATTTT. It specifies CASSLTGAGPQHF. The full variable domain, in which reference TRBV7-2 and TRBJ1-5 provide the parts outside the CDR3, is GAGVSQSPSNKVTEKGKDVELRCDPISGHTALYWYRQSLGQGLEFLIYFQGNSAPDKSGLPSDRFSAERTGGSVSTLTIQRTQQEDSAVYLCASSLTGAGPQHFGDGTRLSIL.

A single count supports this clone. This rearrangement joins TRBV15 to TRBJ1-2; possible D gene TRBD1, 6 bases. CDR1 and CDR2 (germline): LNHNV, YYDKDF (reference sequence). The V gene lost 0 bases and the J gene lost 4 bases, with 12 bases spanning the gap. This CDR3 has 15 amino acids. CDR3 loop: CATSRDQDRFYGYTF. The CDR3 nucleotides read TGTGCCACCAGCAGAGACCAGGACAGATTCTATGGCTACACCTTC.

The V gene is TRBV6-5, the J gene TRBJ2-5, with 10 bases aligning to TRBD2. Germline trimming cut 1 base from V and 4 bases from J; bases unmatched to any gene: 6. CDR3 size: 16 residues. Germline lookup yields CDR1 MNHEY and CDR2 SVGAGI. CDR3 in amino acids: CASSYLGLARGETQYF. The DNA for the CDR3 is TGTGCCAGCAGTTACTTGGGACTAGCGAGAGGAGAGACCCAGTACTTC.

In this sample, this clone turned up many times. V gene TRBV2 combines with J gene TRBJ2-3, with D perhaps TRBD2 (5 bases). Trimming took 8 bases from V and 5 from J, leaving 14 bases between them. This CDR3 has 13 amino acids. Germline assignment: CDR1 SNHLY and CDR2 FYNNEI. This chain's CDR3 is CASASPRLDTQYF. The CDR3 bases are TGTGCCAGCGCTAGCCCTCGGTTAGATACGCAGTATTTT.

The rearrangement links TRBV7-2 to TRBJ2-1, with TRBD2 as a possible D gene (6 bases). Trimming removed 6 bases at V and 5 bases at J, with 14 bases between. The germline CDR1 and CDR2 sequences are SGHTA and FQGNSA. The CDR3 runs 14 residues. CDR3 sequence reads: CASSWTTGDNEQFF. CDR3 nucleotides: TGTGCCAGCAGTTGGACTACTGGAGACAATGAGCAGTTCTTC.

V and J are TRBV29-1 and TRBJ1-1, with D possibly being TRBD1 (6 bases). This CDR3 comprises 11 residues. Trimming removed 7 bases from V and 9 bases from J, with 15 bases in between. The germline gives CDR1 SQVTM, CDR2 ANQGSEA. In DNA form, the CDR3 reads TGCAGCGGGGAGGGGGGGGCGCAAGCTTTCTTT. Translating it yields CSGEGGAQAFF.

The rearrangement links TRBV6-1 to TRBJ2-1, with D hard to call. Between the trimmed V and J ends, which lost 1 base and 9 bases, there was a span of 13 bases. The germline V gene has CDR1 MNHNS and CDR2 SASEGT. The CDR3 has 14 residues. The CDR3 loop is CASSEGAYLPEQFF. The CDR3 bases are TGTGCCAGCAGTGAAGGGGCCTATCTCCCTGAGCAGTTCTTC.

The rearrangement uses TRBV6-1 and TRBJ1-2; D is perhaps TRBD1 (6 bases). Germline V gene data show CDR1 as MNHNS and CDR2 as SASEGT. Trimming took 7 bases from V and 3 from J, leaving 15 bases between them. This CDR3 region has 14 residues. The DNA of the CDR3 is TGTGCCAGCACTTCAGTCCGACAGGACTATGGCTACACCTTC. Its protein is CASTSVRQDYGYTF.

J is TRBJ2-5 and V is TRBV7-9, with D possibly being TRBD2 (6 bases). Trimming removed 5 bases from V and 1 base from J, with 20 bases in between. The CDR3 sequence is 17 residues long. The germline gives CDR1 SEHNR, CDR2 FQNEAQ (reference sequence). CDR3 nucleotides: TGTGCCAGCAGCCCTAGTGAGATAGCGGAGGCCCAAGAGACCCAGTACTTC. It is translated as CASSPSEIAEAQETQYF.

The chain is built from TRBV11-2 and TRBJ2-7, with TRBD1 matching over 7 bases. From germline, CDR1 is SGHAT and CDR2 FQNNGV. The CDR3 covers 15 residues. The V and J ends lost 5 bases and 3 bases, in that order; junction bases with no gene match: 10. As DNA, the CDR3 is TGTGCCAGCAGCCCCCGTGACAGGGACCACTACGAGCAGTACTTC. Protein product: CASSPRDRDHYEQYF.

This clone was seen just once. V gene TRBV2 combines with J gene TRBJ1-4, with a possible D match to TRBD1 (6 bases). The CDR3 has 14 residues. Between the trimmed V and J ends, which lost 6 bases and 8 bases, there was a span of 16 bases. Germline values: CDR1 SNHLY, CDR2 FYNNEI. The chain's CDR3 is CASRGWGGGEKLFF. The CDR3 region has the DNA TGTGCCAGCAGGGGGTGGGGGGGCGGCGAAAAACTGTTTTTT.

The chain is built from TRBV18 and TRBJ2-2, with TRBD1 as a possible D gene (5 bases). The CDR3 loop spans 17 amino acids. CDR1 and CDR2 from the germline V gene are KGHSH and LQKENI. V was shortened by 4 bases and J by 6 bases, with 21 bases between the two germline ends. For the CDR3, the DNA is TGTGCCAGCTCACGAACCGGATCCAGGGCAATAGCCGGGGAGCTGTTTTTT. It specifies CASSRTGSRAIAGELFF.

This sequence joins TRBV27 and TRBJ2-1; the D gene is possibly TRBD2 (6 bases). Trimming removed 3 bases at V and 6 bases at J, with 15 bases between. Germline loops: CDR1 MNHEY, CDR2 SMNVEV (reference sequence). The CDR3 consists of 15 residues. The CDR3 loop reads CASSFASSAGNEQFF. CDR3 in DNA: TGTGCCAGCAGTTTTGCGTCTAGCGCGGGCAATGAGCAGTTCTTC.